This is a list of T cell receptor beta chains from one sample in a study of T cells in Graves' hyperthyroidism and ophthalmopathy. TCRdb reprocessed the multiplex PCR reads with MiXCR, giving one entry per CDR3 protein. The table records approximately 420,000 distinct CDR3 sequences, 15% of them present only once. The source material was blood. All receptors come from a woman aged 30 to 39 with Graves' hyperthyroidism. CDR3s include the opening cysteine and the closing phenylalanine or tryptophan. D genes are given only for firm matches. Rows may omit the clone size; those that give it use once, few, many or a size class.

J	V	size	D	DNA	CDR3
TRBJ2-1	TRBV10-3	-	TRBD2	TGTGCCATCAGTGAGGCGGTAGCGGGAGGGGGGTTTGAGCAGTTCTTC	CAISEAVAGGGFEQFF
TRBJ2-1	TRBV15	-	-	TGTGCCACCAGCAGTGCGTCGAACAATGAGCAGTTCTTC	CATSSASNNEQFF
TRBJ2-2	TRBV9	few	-	TGTGCCAGCAGCAGATGGACAACGAACACCGGGGAGCTGTTTTTT	CASSRWTTNTGELFF
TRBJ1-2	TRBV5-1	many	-	TGCGCCAGCAGCAAAGACCTTAACTATGGCTACACCTTC	CASSKDLNYGYTF
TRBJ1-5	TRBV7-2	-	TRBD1	TGTGCCAGCAGCCCCGCTCCCGGGACAGAAAGCAATCAGCCCCAGCATTTT	CASSPAPGTESNQPQHF
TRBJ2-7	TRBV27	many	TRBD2	TGTGCCAGCCAGCGTTCGAGCGGGACTAGCGGGAGTTACGAGCAGTACTTC	CASQRSSGTSGSYEQYF
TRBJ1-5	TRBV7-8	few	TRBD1	TGTGCCAGCAGCTTAGAAGTTTCGGGACAGGGTGGCAATCAGCCCCAGCATTTT	CASSLEVSGQGGNQPQHF
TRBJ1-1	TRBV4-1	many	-	TGCGCCAGCAGCCAAGTGGGAGGGGGGCGGACTGAAGCTTTCTTT	CASSQVGGGRTEAFF
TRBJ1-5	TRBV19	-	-	TGTGCCAGTAAGTTGAACAGACAGAGCAATCAGCCCCAGCATTTT	CASKLNRQSNQPQHF
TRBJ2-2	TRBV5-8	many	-	TGTGCCAGCAGCTTGGGGATAGCGGACACCGGGGAGCTGTTTTTT	CASSLGIADTGELFF
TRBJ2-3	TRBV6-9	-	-	TGTGCCAGCAGTTACCGCAAAGGGGATACGCAGTATTTT	CASSYRKGDTQYF
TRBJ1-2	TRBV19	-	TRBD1	TGTGCCAGTAACCGACAGGGACGAGACTATGGCTACACCTTC	CASNRQGRDYGYTF
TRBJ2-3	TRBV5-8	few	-	TGTGCCAGCAGCGGCCCCGGAGTGGGGGGCGCAGATACGCAGTATTTT	CASSGPGVGGADTQYF
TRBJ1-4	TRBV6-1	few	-	TGTGCCAGCATTGGAAGGGGTTGGGAAAAACTGTTTTTT	CASIGRGWEKLFF
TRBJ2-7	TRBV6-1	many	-	TGTGCCAGCCGGCAGGGGAGCGGGAATACCTACGAGCAGTACTTC	CASRQGSGNTYEQYF
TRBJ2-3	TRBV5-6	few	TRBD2	TGTGCCAGCAGCTTGGTTTTCGGACTAGAATCCTCAGATACGCAGTATTTT	CASSLVFGLESSDTQYF
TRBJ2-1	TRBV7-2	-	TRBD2	TGTGCCAGCAGCACCGAAAGGGTGCGGGAGGGGCAGTTCTTC	CASSTERVREGQFF
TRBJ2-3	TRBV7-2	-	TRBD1	TGTGCCAGCCTCCGGACAGGGGGACCAGATACGCAGTATTTT	CASLRTGGPDTQYF
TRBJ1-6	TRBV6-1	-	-	TGTGCCAGCAGCCGGCGGGGGCCGAATTCACCCCTCCACTTT	CASSRRGPNSPLHF
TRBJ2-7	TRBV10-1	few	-	TGCGCCAGCAGTGAGGGTGACAGCACCACCTACGAGCAGTACTTC	CASSEGDSTTYEQYF
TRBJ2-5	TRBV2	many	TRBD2	TGTGCCAGCAAGCGGGAGGGGACCCAGTACTTC	CASKREGTQYF
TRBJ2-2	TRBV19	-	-	TGTGCCAGTAGCCGACAGGTGTTCACCGGGGAGCTGTTTTTT	CASSRQVFTGELFF
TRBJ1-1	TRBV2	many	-	TGTGCCAGCAGTGAGTCAGGACGGATCACTGAAGCTTTCTTT	CASSESGRITEAFF
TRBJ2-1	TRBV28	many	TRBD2	TGTGCCAGCAGCTACGAGGGACTAGCGGGAGTCAATGAGCAGTTCTTC	CASSYEGLAGVNEQFF
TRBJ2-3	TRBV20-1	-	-	TGCAGTGCTAGAGATTACGAAGATACGCAGTATTTT	CSARDYEDTQYF
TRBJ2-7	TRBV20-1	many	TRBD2	TGCAGTGCTAGAGATTCACGGGAGGGCCCCTACGAGCAGTACTTC	CSARDSREGPYEQYF
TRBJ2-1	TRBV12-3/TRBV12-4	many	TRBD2	TGTGCCAGCAGTCCCAGAAACAGCGGGACTTACAATGAGCAGTTCTTC	CASSPRNSGTYNEQFF
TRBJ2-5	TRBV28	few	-	TGTGCCAGCAGTCCCCAATCCGGTTGGAGGTCCATTGAAGAGACCCAGTACTTC	CASSPQSGWRSIEETQYF
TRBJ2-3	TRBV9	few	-	TGTGCCAGCAGCGTAGCCCACACAGATACGCAGTATTTT	CASSVAHTDTQYF
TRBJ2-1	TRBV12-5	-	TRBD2	TGTGCTAGTGGTTTGGTACTCAACCCGGGACTAGGGTACAATGAGCAGTTCTTC	CASGLVLNPGLGYNEQFF
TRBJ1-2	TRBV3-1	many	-	TGTGCCAGCAGCCAAGAACGGCAGGGTCTAGGAGGCTACACCTTC	CASSQERQGLGGYTF
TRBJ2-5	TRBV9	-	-	TGTGCCAGCAGCGTAGGTGGGGGCGGTCGGGAGACCCAGTACTTC	CASSVGGGGRETQYF
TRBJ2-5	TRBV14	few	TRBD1	TGTGCCAGCAGCCGTGGACAGGGGCGAGAGACCCAGTACTTC	CASSRGQGRETQYF
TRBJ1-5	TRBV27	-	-	TGTGCCAGCAGTTTATGGGGAACCAATAGCAATCAGCCCCAGCATTTT	CASSLWGTNSNQPQHF
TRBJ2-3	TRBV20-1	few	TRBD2	TGCAGTGCTAGTGGGCTAGCGGGAGGGCCGAGGGGAGATACGCAGTATTTT	CSASGLAGGPRGDTQYF
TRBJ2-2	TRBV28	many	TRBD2	TGTGCCAGCAGTTCGTATCCGCCGACTAGCGGGGCTAACCCAAAGGTCGGGGAGCTGTTTTTT	CASSSYPPTSGANPKVGELFF
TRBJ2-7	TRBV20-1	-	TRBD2	TGCAGTGCTAGAGGGGGGATAGCGGGAGCCATTGGGAATGAGCAGTACTTC	CSARGGIAGAIGNEQYF
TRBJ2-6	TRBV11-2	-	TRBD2	TGTGCCAGCAGCTCTGTGAGAGGTGCTAGCGGTGGGTTTGTGGCCAACGTCCTGACTTTC	CASSSVRGASGGFVANVLTF
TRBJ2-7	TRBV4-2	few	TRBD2	TGTGCCAGCAGCCAAGAAATTCTGCGGGAGGCACCCTACGAGCAGTACTTC	CASSQEILREAPYEQYF
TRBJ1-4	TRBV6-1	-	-	TGTGCCAGCAGTGAAATGAGAGGGGAAAATGAAAAACTGTTTTTT	CASSEMRGENEKLFF
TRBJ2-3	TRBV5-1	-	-	TGCGCCAGCAGCTTGGACCCCCCAGCGGTGCGACCCTCAGATACGCAGTATTTT	CASSLDPPAVRPSDTQYF
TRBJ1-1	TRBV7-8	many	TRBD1	TGTGCCAGCAGCTTTGGGACAGGGGGTTATCGGAACACTGAAGCTTTCTTT	CASSFGTGGYRNTEAFF
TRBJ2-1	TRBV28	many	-	TGTGCCAGCAGCCCAGAGGGTGGCTCCTACAATGAGCAGTTCTTC	CASSPEGGSYNEQFF
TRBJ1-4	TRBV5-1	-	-	TGCGCCAGCAGCTTGGCCGGGTCGGCAACTAATGAAAAACTGTTTTTT	CASSLAGSATNEKLFF
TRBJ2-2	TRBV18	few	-	TGTGCCAGCTCACCGGTTAGCGGAGCGAACACCGGGGAGCTGTTTTTT	CASSPVSGANTGELFF
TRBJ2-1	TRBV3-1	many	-	TGTGCCAGCAGCCAAATTAACTATGAGCAGTTCTTC	CASSQINYEQFF
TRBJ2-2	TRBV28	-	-	TGTGCCAGCAGTCACGCGACAGGGAACACCGGGGAGCTGTTTTTT	CASSHATGNTGELFF
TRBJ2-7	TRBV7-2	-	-	TGTGCCAGCAGCCCTCGCGGCAGGGAGATGGACGAGCAGTACTTC	CASSPRGREMDEQYF